This note documents a single T cell receptor beta chain sequence. Its antigen is as yet unknown. This entry comes from a study of Graves' ophthalmopathy and Graves' hyperthyroidism. As for the study in general: Stable hyperthyroidism meant no ophthalmopathy within 18 months of follow-up.

Findings and limits, study-wide: Detection in blood was also observed for most expanded thyroid clonotypes above 0.001 frequency.

The study amplified TCR beta CDR3 regions using RNA transcripts. The first-round RT-PCR employed HTBI primers together with the Qiagen OneStep RT-PCR kit. A multiplex PCR was then performed as the second round. One entry per CDR3 protein results from TCRdb running MiXCR on the multiplex PCR reads. Among about 590,000 distinct CDR3 sequences listed, under 45% were seen once. The CDR3 has 13 amino acids. CDR1 is SQVTM, CDR2 ANQGSEA, per germline. V lost 8 bases and J lost 6; bases outside the gene matches: 7. The receptor was isolated from an adult man with Graves' hyperthyroidism. Material for sequencing was peripheral blood or thyroid tissue (not recorded which). This rearrangement joins TRBV29-1 to TRBJ1-5, with TRBD1 identical over 10 bases. The CDR3 sequence is CSSGGTGVQPQHF. CDR3 DNA: TGCAGCAGTGGAGGGACAGGGGTTCAGCCCCAGCATTTT.